This T cell receptor beta chain derives from a study of human versus mouse CDR3 diversity and MHC coevolution. Germline V gene data show CDR1 as MNHNY and CDR2 as SVGAGI (reference sequence). The germline V and J ends were trimmed by 11 bases and 0 bases, with 11 bases remaining between them. CDR3 length: 13 residues. Naive CD4 T cells, CD45RO-negative and CD62L-positive, were flow-sorted from PBMCs. Study-wide points: Among all groups, most of the three human donors showed least clonal inequality. Mice had fewer CDR3 deletions and insertions than humans on average. A handful of MHC II alleles selected the human T cells.

This clone has a single count. Its antigen is not identified. TCRdb keeps only in-frame clones here, not all; method: immunoSEQ multiplex PCR. The table records about 81,000 clones, roughly 93% of them present only once. Sequenced input: naive CD4+ T cells from blood. Subset: CD45RO-negative CD62L-positive naive CD4 T cells. This TCR came from a person between 25 and 70 years old in good health. The J gene is TRBJ2-4, the V gene TRBV6-6; the D gene is possibly TRBD2 (5 bases). Here the CDR3 reads CAAGGLAKNIQYF. For the CDR3, the DNA is TGTGCCGCGGGCGGATTAGCCAAAAACATTCAGTACTTC.